This TCR beta chain is drawn from a study of control samples from healthy donors and cancer patients. The repertoire was sequenced with immunoSEQ multiplex PCR; TCRdb's copy has only in-frame clones and lacks some. The profile covers 130,000 or so clones, with around nine tenths appearing a single time and roughly 3.2% taken by the ten largest. J gave up 6 bases and V 6 bases, and 13 bases lay outside the gene matches. CDR1 and CDR2 from the germline V gene are MDHEN and SYDVKM. This CDR3 is 17 amino acids long. The clonotype was recovered from a man aged 50 or older in good health. Sequencing used blood. This chain connects TRBV28 to TRBJ2-3; 12 bases fit TRBD2. CDR3 bases: TGTGCCAGCAGCGAGCTTAGGACTAGCGGGACCCCGGATACGCAGTATTTT. Its protein product is CASSELRTSGTPDTQYF.